A single sample gave rise to the 28 T cell receptor beta chains below, sequenced in a study of metastatic and nonmetastatic thyroid tumors. All patients reached thyroid surgery having received no treatment beforehand. With MiXCR, TCRdb reprocessed the PCR reads. Counted here are roughly 14,000 clones, around 3.8% occurring once; the ten biggest clones make up 20% to 30%. Material for sequencing was tumor tissue. These receptors all stem from a female donor with papillary thyroid cancer or a benign thyroid nodule (not recorded which). Some clones in this sample may be carry-over from other donors' samples.

V is TRBV11-3 and J is TRBJ1-1; tentatively, D is TRBD1 (5 bases). The CDR3 consists of 14 residues. Germline loops: CDR1 SGHNT, CDR2 YENEEA. Trimming cost V 4 bases and J 7 bases, with 16 bases left between them. For the CDR3, the DNA is TGTGCCAGCAGCTCACTAGCGGACAAGGGTGAAGCTTTCTTT. Amino acids: CASSSLADKGEAFF.

The chain couples TRBV12-3 or TRBV12-4 to TRBJ2-1, with TRBD2 identical over 10 bases. Trimming took 8 bases from V and 7 from J; bases not matched to a gene: 8. The CDR3 length is 14 residues. CDR3 amino acids: CASLASGSGNEQFF. Written as DNA, the CDR3 is TGTGCCAGCTTGGCTAGCGGGAGTGGGAATGAGCAGTTCTTC.

This clone appeared a few times. The chain has TRBV28 and TRBJ2-7; TRBD1 matches 7 bases. This CDR3 spans 14 amino acids. V shed 8 bases and J 0 bases; nucleotides not matched to a gene: 7. Germline loops: CDR1 MDHEN, CDR2 SYDVKM. The CDR3 DNA reads as TGTGCCAGCGGAATGACAGGGAGCTCCTACGAGCAGTACTTC. It yields the protein CASGMTGSSYEQYF. Supplemented by reference TRBV28 and TRBJ2-7, the full variable domain reads DVKVTQSSRYLVKRTGEKVFLECVQDMDHENMFWYRQDPGLGLRLIYFSYDVKMKEKGDIPEGYSVSREKKERFSLILESASTNQTSMYLCASGMTGSSYEQYFGPGTRLTVT.

This clone was detected only a few times. V gene TRBV6-1 combines with J gene TRBJ1-6; D call uncertain. The CDR3 sequence is 15 residues long. Trimming pared 0 bases from V and 12 bases from J, leaving 15 bases between. Germline CDR1 is MNHNS and CDR2 is SASEGT. CDR3 amino acids: CASSEAGQSGLPLHF. In DNA form, the CDR3 reads TGTGCCAGCAGTGAAGCGGGTCAGTCTGGATTACCCCTCCACTTT.

The table lists this clone with a few counts. V and J are TRBV27 and TRBJ2-2; D is possibly TRBD2 (5 bases). Between the trimmed V and J ends, which lost 1 base and 0 bases, there was a span of 9 bases. The CDR3 is 16 residues long. CDR1 is MNHEY and CDR2 is SMNVEV in the germline V gene (reference sequence). CDR3 DNA sequence: TGTGCCAGCAGTTTATGTGAGGGAGCGAACACCGGGGAGCTGTTTTTT. Translation gives CASSLCEGANTGELFF.

In this sample, this clone is medium-sized. The rearrangement uses TRBV2 and TRBJ2-1, with 11 positions matching TRBD2. The CDR3 has 14 amino acids. Per germline, CDR1 SNHLY and CDR2 FYNNEI. V lost 3 bases and J lost 7; bases outside the gene matches: 2. CDR3 coding DNA: TGTGCCAGCAGTGAGACTAGCGGGAAAAATGAGCAGTTCTTC. Translation gives CASSETSGKNEQFF.

This clone counts as medium-sized. The J gene is TRBJ1-4, the V gene TRBV7-8; D not resolved. CDR1 is SGHVS, CDR2 FQNEAQ, per germline. This CDR3 is 14 amino acids long. V dropped 6 bases and J dropped 3 bases, with 11 bases sitting between them. CDR3 residues: CASSPGVANEKLFF. Written as DNA, the CDR3 is TGTGCCAGCAGTCCTGGGGTAGCTAATGAAAAACTGTTTTTT.

This clone was counted only a few times. The chain has TRBV2 and TRBJ2-3; 9 nucleotides align to TRBD2. The CDR3 runs to 14 residues. The germline V gene has CDR1 SNHLY and CDR2 FYNNEI. J lost 2 bases, V lost 7 bases, and 4 bases had no gene match. The CDR3 here is CASKGTSNTDTQYF. In DNA form, the CDR3 reads TGTGCCAGCAAAGGGACTAGCAACACAGATACGCAGTATTTT.

This clone was found a few times. This chain links TRBV28 with TRBJ2-1; 7 nucleotides match TRBD2. The CDR3 has 15 amino acids. J lost 4 bases, V lost 2 bases, and 5 bases had no gene match. Per germline, CDR1 MDHEN and CDR2 SYDVKM. This CDR3 is CASSLAGDTYNEQFF. The CDR3 nucleotides read TGTGCCAGCAGTTTAGCGGGAGACACTTACAATGAGCAGTTCTTC.

This clone was seen a handful of times. V gene TRBV27 combines with J gene TRBJ2-3, with TRBD2 matching 14 bases. This CDR3 region has 18 residues. Germline CDR1 is MNHEY and CDR2 is SMNVEV (reference sequence). Germline trimming cut 7 bases from V and 3 bases from J; bases unmatched to any gene: 12. The CDR3, as DNA: TGTGCCAGCAAGAGCGGGACTAGCGGGGGACCCCTTACAGATACGCAGTATTTT. This sequence encodes CASKSGTSGGPLTDTQYF.

This clone is judged medium-sized. The CDR3 region is CASSLITLGTEAFF. The DNA for the CDR3 is TGCGCCAGCAGCTTGATCACCCTCGGCACTGAAGCTTTCTTT. The rearrangement uses TRBV5-1 and TRBJ1-1; D not certain. This CDR3 has 14 amino acids. Germline V gene data show CDR1 as SGHRS and CDR2 as YFSETQ. The V and J ends lost 1 base and 4 bases respectively, with 11 bases between them.

This clone came up a few times. The V and J genes are TRBV2 and TRBJ2-1; the match to TRBD1 covers 8 bases. CDR3 length: 17 residues. Trimming removed 3 bases from V and 2 bases from J; junction bases left unmatched: 9. Germline loops: CDR1 SNHLY, CDR2 FYNNEI. CDR3 sequence (DNA): TGTGCCAGCAGTGAGGTCCCAGGGGGCAGAACCTACAATGAGCAGTTCTTC. Protein sequence: CASSEVPGGRTYNEQFF.

The V gene is TRBV30, the J gene TRBJ2-3, with TRBD1 matching 8 bases. In germline, CDR1 is GTSNPN, CDR2 SVGIG (reference sequence). CDR3 length: 15 residues. Trimming at V came to 0 bases and at J to 4 bases, leaving 6 bases not matched to a gene. This chain's CDR3 is CAWSVGRGRPDTQYF. CDR3 DNA sequence: TGTGCCTGGAGTGTGGGCAGGGGGCGGCCAGATACGCAGTATTTT.

This clone was counted only a few times. The chain is built from TRBV6-1 and TRBJ2-3, with 16 bases aligning to TRBD2. Germline-derived CDR1 and CDR2 are MNHNS and SASEGT. This CDR3 is 19 amino acids long. V was pared by 5 bases and J by 5 bases, with 13 bases of the junction left unmatched. This CDR3 reads CASSPLSGLAGGGVDTQYF. The CDR3 DNA follows: TGTGCCAGCAGTCCCCTTTCGGGACTAGCGGGAGGGGGAGTAGATACGCAGTATTTT.

This clone turned up a few times. V usage is TRBV20-1 and J usage is TRBJ2-2; TRBD1 matches 7 bases. V lost 0 bases, J lost 3 bases, and 4 bases stayed unmatched. The CDR3 covers 15 residues. Germline V gives CDR1 DFQATT, CDR2 SNEGSKA (reference sequence). For the CDR3, the DNA is TGCAGTGCTAGAGATACCGGGACAGACACCGGGGAGCTGTTTTTT. Its translation: CSARDTGTDTGELFF.

This clone showed up just a few times. In the same sample, other DNA sequences code for this CDR3. The chain links TRBV28 to TRBJ1-6; tentatively, D is TRBD1 (5 bases). CDR3 length: 14 amino acids. Germline V gene data show CDR1 as MDHEN and CDR2 as SYDVKM. V was trimmed by 5 bases and J by 8 bases, leaving 13 bases between them. This chain's CDR3 is CASSRDGEYSPLHF. The DNA for the CDR3 is TGTGCCAGCAGTCGGGACGGGGAGTATTCACCCCTCCACTTT.

In this sample, this clone turned up a few times. DNA for the CDR3: TGTGCCAGCAGCACCGACAGGGGGGTCGGGGAGCTGTTTTTT. Its translation: CASSTDRGVGELFF. The chain recombines TRBV27 with TRBJ2-2; 9 bases are a match to TRBD1. The V gene end was trimmed by 6 bases and the J gene end by 7 bases; junction bases not matched to a gene: 6. CDR1 is MNHEY, CDR2 SMNVEV, per germline (reference sequence). The CDR3 runs 14 residues.

Concerning this clone itself: In the same sample, other DNA sequences code for this CDR3. The V gene is TRBV27, the J gene TRBJ2-2; TRBD2 might be the D (6 bases). The V end was cut by 6 bases, the J end by 4 bases, with 12 bases between. CDR1 and CDR2 from the germline V gene are MNHEY and SMNVEV (reference sequence). This CDR3 has 14 amino acids. The CDR3 is CASRSGRTTGELFF. The CDR3 DNA reads as TGTGCCAGCAGGAGCGGGCGTACCACCGGGGAGCTGTTTTTT.

In this sample, this clone turned up a few times. J is TRBJ2-7 and V is TRBV2; D is possibly TRBD1 (6 bases). Germline V gene lookup returns CDR1 SNHLY and CDR2 FYNNEI. The germline V and J ends were trimmed by 4 bases and 4 bases, with 14 bases remaining between them. This CDR3 comprises 14 residues. Here the CDR3 DNA reads TGTGCCAGCAGTGGTTTATACAGGGAATACGAGCAGTACGTC. Translation gives CASSGLYREYEQYV.

This clone appeared a few times. The V gene is TRBV5-1, the J gene TRBJ2-7, with TRBD2 identical over 9 bases. V trimming: 5 bases; J trimming: 5 bases; junction bases outside the gene matches: 5. CDR1 and CDR2 from the germline V gene are SGHRS and YFSETQ. The CDR3 is 13 residues long. The CDR3 region is CASSPSGTHEQYF. Here the CDR3 DNA reads TGCGCCAGCAGTCCTAGCGGGACTCACGAGCAGTACTTC.

This clone came up a few times. The chain employs TRBV20-1 and TRBJ2-1, with 7 bases lining up with TRBD2. The germline V gene encodes CDR1 DFQATT and CDR2 SNEGSKA (reference sequence). The CDR3 totals 13 residues. The V gene end was trimmed by 5 bases and the J gene end by 6 bases; junction bases not matched to a gene: 7. CDR3 sequence: CSALGRAVNEQFF. The CDR3 nucleotides are TGCAGTGCTTTGGGGAGGGCGGTCAATGAGCAGTTCTTC.

The J gene is TRBJ2-3, the V gene TRBV19; D might be TRBD1 or TRBD2, each matching 6 bases. The CDR3 length is 13 residues. Trimming removed 6 bases from V and 4 bases from J, with 11 bases in between. Germline CDR1 and CDR2: LNHDA and SQIVND (reference sequence). CDR3: CASREGGSDTQYF. As DNA, the CDR3 is TGTGCCAGTAGGGAGGGGGGTTCAGATACGCAGTATTTT.

There are a few counts of this clone. Germline is not matched at one junction end, which may reflect a read error. The genes are TRBV6-1 and TRBJ1-1; D unresolved. The CDR3 is 15 residues long. CDR1 and CDR2 from the germline V gene are MNHNS and SASEGT. In DNA form, the CDR3 reads TGTGCCAGCAGAGAAGACTGGAACTCGATCACTGAAGCTTTCTTT. Encoded protein: CASREDWNSITEAFF.

The V gene is TRBV20-1, the J gene TRBJ1-1; no definite D call. CDR3 length: 11 residues. The V end lost 7 bases, the J end lost 2 bases, and 8 bases lay between the germline ends. Germline CDR1 reads DFQATT; CDR2 reads SNEGSKA (reference sequence). The CDR3 loop is CSGVLNTEAFF. In nucleotides, the CDR3 is TGCAGTGGGGTCTTAAACACTGAAGCTTTCTTT.

This clone is labeled medium-sized. The chain couples TRBV7-9 to TRBJ2-7; D unresolved. The CDR3 extends over 14 amino acids. V was shortened by 4 bases and J by 0 bases, with 10 bases between the two germline ends. Germline V gene lookup returns CDR1 SEHNR and CDR2 FQNEAQ (reference sequence). CDR3 loop: CASSSYQSSYEQYF. CDR3 bases: TGTGCCAGCAGCTCCTATCAGAGCTCCTACGAGCAGTACTTC.

The J gene is TRBJ1-5, the V gene TRBV20-1, with 7 bases aligning to TRBD1. This CDR3 is built from 16 residues. V gave up 0 bases and J gave up 9 bases; unmatched junction bases: 14. Germline assignment: CDR1 DFQATT and CDR2 SNEGSKA (reference sequence). The CDR3 bases are TGCAGTGCTAGAGATGGGGGACAGCCGATCGTGGGGCCCCAGCATTTT. Translating gives CSARDGGQPIVGPQHF.

This clone was seen a handful of times. The J gene is TRBJ2-1, the V gene TRBV2; TRBD2 matches 11 bases. This CDR3 comprises 17 residues. Germline V gene sequence: CDR1 SNHLY, CDR2 FYNNEI. As DNA, the CDR3 is TGTGCTACCTTCAGGGGGGGACTAGCGGTCTCCTACAATGAGCAGTTCTTC. This gives the protein CATFRGGLAVSYNEQFF.

The chain links TRBV2 to TRBJ2-2; TRBD1 agrees at 7 bases. The germline CDR1 and CDR2 sequences are SNHLY and FYNNEI. The CDR3 length is 14 residues. Trimming cost V 6 bases and J 6 bases; bases outside gene matches: 7. The CDR3 sequence: CASSPDRWAGELFF. As DNA, the CDR3 is TGTGCCAGCAGCCCGGACAGGTGGGCCGGGGAGCTGTTTTTT.